Below, 31 T cell receptor beta chains from the same sample are listed, as sequenced in a study of Tregs in tolerant kidney transplant recipients. Using immunoSEQ multiplex PCR, the repertoire was profiled, and TCRdb retains in-frame clones only, with some absent. The top ten clones hold nearly 6% of a sample with 10,000 to 11,000 clones, more than 75% of them seen once. These TCRs' antigens remain unknown. Sequencing was performed on Tregs from blood cultured with allogeneic cells, taken before the transplant. These receptors originate from a human patient who received a combined kidney and bone marrow transplant.

V usage is TRBV4-3 and J usage is TRBJ1-1; D may be TRBD1 (5 bases). Trimming stripped 4 bases from V and 1 base from J, with 13 bases between. The CDR3 sequence is 15 residues long. Germline values: CDR1 LGHNA, CDR2 YSLEER. In DNA form, the CDR3 reads TGCGCCAGCAGCCTGGGGGGAGTCTCGAACACTGAAGCTTTCTTT. Protein: CASSLGGVSNTEAFF.

The chain employs TRBV5-4 and TRBJ1-5, with D perhaps matching TRBD1 (6 bases). With 5 bases removed from V and 6 bases from J, the gap between germline ends came to 12 bases. Germline values: CDR1 SGHNT, CDR2 YYREEE (reference sequence). CDR3 length: 13 residues. The CDR3 region has the DNA TGTGCCAGCAGTCTTCTACAGGGTCAGCCCCAGCATTTT. Translated: CASSLLQGQPQHF.

The J gene is TRBJ1-6, the V gene TRBV30; 7 nucleotides align to TRBD1. The germline CDR1 and CDR2 sequences are GTSNPN and SVGIG (reference sequence). CDR3 length: 13 amino acids. V lost 3 bases to trimming and J lost 9 bases; unmatched junction nucleotides: 5. CDR3 sequence (DNA): TGTGCCTGGAGGGCCGACAGGGCTTCACCCCTCCACTTT. Amino acids: CAWRADRASPLHF.

The CDR3 loop reads CASSLQGYEQYF. The CDR3 bases are TGTGCCAGCAGCTTGCAGGGGTACGAGCAGTACTTC. This sequence joins TRBV5-4 and TRBJ2-7, with TRBD1 as a possible D gene (6 bases). Trimming pared 1 base from V and 4 bases from J, leaving 6 bases between. From germline, CDR1 is SGHNT and CDR2 YYREEE (reference sequence). The length of the CDR3 is 12 residues.

The rearrangement uses TRBV7-2 and TRBJ2-7; the D is unclear. This CDR3 contains 14 residues. The V gene's germline CDR1 is SGHTA and CDR2 FQGNSA. Trimming stripped 6 bases from V and 3 bases from J, with 15 bases between. CDR3 in DNA: TGTGCCAGCAGTATCCAGCAGAGAGACTACGAGCAGTACTTC. This encodes CASSIQQRDYEQYF.

The rearrangement uses TRBV7-9 and TRBJ2-2; 8 bases match TRBD2. The V segment lost 3 bases and the J segment 0 bases; nucleotides outside the gene matches: 3. CDR1 is SEHNR, CDR2 FQNEAQ, per germline (reference sequence). CDR3 size: 16 residues. Here the CDR3 DNA reads TGTGCCAGCAGCTTTGTACTAGCGGCGAACACCGGGGAGCTGTTTTTT. The encoded protein is CASSFVLAANTGELFF.

Notes on this clone: One end of the junction does not line up with germline, which may come from a read error. J is TRBJ2-7 and V is TRBV5-6; 7 bases agree with TRBD2. This CDR3 is built from 17 residues. The germline V gene has CDR1 SGHDT and CDR2 YYEEEE. For the CDR3, the DNA is TGTGCCCGCAGCCGAGAGCATGGGGGGGTTAGGACCTACGAGCAGTACTTC. As protein: CARSREHGGVRTYEQYF.

This rearrangement joins TRBV2 to TRBJ1-4; D is unresolved. The CDR3 has 10 amino acids. Germline-derived CDR1 and CDR2 are SNHLY and FYNNEI. Trimming took off 11 bases at V and 8 bases at J, with 9 bases between the two ends. CDR3 nucleotides: TGTGCCTCTGCTAGAGAAAAACTGTTTTTT. It specifies CASAREKLFF.

The sample holds one count of this clone. Other DNA sequences in this sample translate to the same CDR3. The chain is built from TRBV30 and TRBJ2-7; 8 bases map to TRBD2. There are 18 residues in the CDR3. Germline CDR1 is GTSNPN and CDR2 is SVGIG (reference sequence). Trimming removed 0 bases from V and 5 bases from J; junction bases left unmatched: 18. The CDR3 nucleotides are TGTGCCTGGAGTGTTAGGACCGGGGGGGGGAGGGTCGGCAACGAGCAGTACTTC. Its translation is CAWSVRTGGGRVGNEQYF.

The chain recombines TRBV12-2 with TRBJ2-7. TRBV12-2 is reported as a pseudogene. CDR3 size: 10 residues. CDR3 bases: TGTGCAAGTCGCTTTGGGGAGCAGTACTTC. Protein product: CASRFGEQYF.

To note about this clone: The sample carries other DNA sequences with the same CDR3. The CDR3 DNA reads TGTGCCAGCAGCCCGGGGGGAGGGGGTCGCTCCTACGAGCAGTACTTC. This gives the protein CASSPGGGGRSYEQYF. The chain combines TRBV7-9 with TRBJ2-7, with D tentatively TRBD2 (7 bases). The germline gives CDR1 SEHNR, CDR2 FQNEAQ (reference sequence). This CDR3 is built from 16 residues. Trimming removed 5 bases from V and 0 bases from J, with 17 bases in between. Using reference TRBV7-9 and TRBJ2-7 for the parts outside the CDR3, the full variable domain is DTGVSQNPRHKITKRGQNVTFRCDPISEHNRLYWYRQTLGQGPEFLTYFQNEAQLEKSRLLSDRFSAERPKGSFSTLEIQRTEQGDSAMYLCASSPGGGGRSYEQYFGPGTRLTVT.

The V and J genes are TRBV18 and TRBJ1-1; 9 bases fit TRBD1. Germline V lookup: CDR1 KGHSH, CDR2 LQKENI. V trimming: 4 bases; J trimming: 1 base; junction bases outside the gene matches: 4. The CDR3 is 15 amino acids. CDR3 residues: CASSQMTGGNTEAFF. The CDR3 DNA is TGTGCCAGCTCACAGATGACAGGGGGGAACACTGAAGCTTTCTTT. Filled out from reference TRBV18 and TRBJ1-1, the complete variable domain reads NAGVMQNPRHLVRRRGQEARLRCSPMKGHSHVYWYRQLPEEGLKFMVYLQKENIIDESGMPKERFSAEFPKEGPSILRIQQVVRGDSAAYFCASSQMTGGNTEAFFGQGTRLTVV.

V is TRBV7-3 and J is TRBJ2-5, with 7 bases fitting TRBD1. The CDR3 loop spans 15 amino acids. Germline V lookup: CDR1 SGHTA, CDR2 FQGTGA. V lost 3 bases to trimming and J lost 4 bases; unmatched junction nucleotides: 8. As DNA, the CDR3 is TGTGCCAGCAGCTTGACCGGGACAGAGGCAGAGACCCAGTACTTC. It translates to CASSLTGTEAETQYF.

The CDR3 here is CASRRGGSTGELFF. The DNA of the CDR3 is TGTGCCAGCAGGCGGGGGGGCAGCACCGGGGAGCTGTTTTTT. The rearrangement joins TRBV6-5 to TRBJ2-2, with 9 positions matching TRBD2. The V and J ends lost 6 bases and 4 bases, in that order; junction bases with no gene match: 3. Germline V gene data show CDR1 as MNHEY and CDR2 as SVGAGI. CDR3 length equals 14 residues.

This chain connects TRBV6-6 to TRBJ1-5, with a possible D match to TRBD1 (5 bases). CDR1 is MNHNY and CDR2 is SVGAGI in the germline V gene (reference sequence). Trimming cost V 8 bases and J 4 bases, with 12 bases left between them. The CDR3 sequence is 13 residues long. The CDR3 region has the DNA TGTGCCAGCTTTTTGGGGGGAAATCAGCCCCAGCATTTT. It encodes CASFLGGNQPQHF.

The chain couples TRBV21-1 to TRBJ1-5; TRBD1 was called by the table and not checked on the DNA. TRBV21-1 is assigned pseudogene status. The CDR3 runs to 17 residues. The CDR3 bases are TGTGCCAGCAGCAGCCACATTATCAGGGGGAGCAATCAGCCCCAGCATTTT. It encodes CASSSHIIRGSNQPQHF.

V is TRBV5-6 and J is TRBJ2-6; 7 positions agree with TRBD2. This CDR3 is 14 amino acids long. Germline V lookup: CDR1 SGHDT, CDR2 YYEEEE. The V gene end was trimmed by 4 bases and the J gene end by 4 bases; junction bases not matched to a gene: 2. The CDR3 region has the DNA TGTGCCAGCAGCAGGCGGGAGGGGGCCAACGTCCTGACTTTC. It encodes CASSRREGANVLTF.

This clone was detected only once. The genes are TRBV9 and TRBJ1-2; 7 bases map to TRBD1. CDR1 and CDR2 (germline): SGDLS, YYNGEE. CDR3 size: 15 residues. V dropped 2 bases and J dropped 4; count of bases not matched to a gene: 8. CDR3 region: CASSVGTALFYGYTF. The CDR3 DNA reads as TGTGCCAGCAGCGTCGGGACAGCCTTATTCTATGGCTACACCTTC.

This chain joins TRBV7-9 and TRBJ1-2, with D tentatively TRBD1 (5 bases). V dropped 0 bases and J dropped 8 bases, with 10 bases sitting between them. CDR3 length: 13 residues. CDR1 is SEHNR, CDR2 FQNEAQ, per germline (reference sequence). The CDR3 nucleotides read TGTGCCAGCAGCTTAGCAGGGGCGCCAGGCTACACCTTC. Amino acid sequence: CASSLAGAPGYTF.

The chain uses TRBV4-2 and TRBJ1-5, with D possibly matching TRBD1 (5 bases). The germline CDR1 and CDR2 sequences are LGHNA and YNFKEQ. The CDR3 totals 17 residues. V lost 4 bases to trimming and J lost 3 bases, with 19 bases between them. CDR3 amino acids: CASSLRESGLDNQPQHF. CDR3 bases: TGTGCCAGCAGCCTTAGGGAGTCAGGGTTGGACAATCAGCCCCAGCATTTT.

The chain links TRBV27 to TRBJ2-5; D gene uncertain. V shed 7 bases and J shed 2 bases, with 5 bases lying between them. Germline CDR1 reads MNHEY; CDR2 reads SMNVEV (reference sequence). This CDR3 has 11 residues. CDR3 bases: TGTGCCAGCAACGAACAAGAGACCCAGTACTTC. It translates to CASNEQETQYF.

The V and J genes are TRBV4-3 and TRBJ2-7, with 13 bases aligning to TRBD2. The CDR3 is 18 amino acids. The germline CDR1 and CDR2 sequences are LGHNA and YSLEER. V shed 4 bases and J 4 bases; nucleotides not matched to a gene: 13. The CDR3 spells CASSPFTLAGGPSYEQYF. The DNA for the CDR3 is TGCGCCAGCAGCCCATTCACACTAGCGGGAGGGCCATCTTACGAGCAGTACTTC.

The chain is built from TRBV12-5 and TRBJ2-3, with D unresolved. The CDR3 covers 14 residues. The germline gives CDR1 LGHNT, CDR2 FRNRAP. Trimming took 0 bases from V and 6 from J, leaving 10 bases between them. As DNA, the CDR3 is TGTGCTAGTGGTTTGGTATCTGGGGTTGATACGCAGTATTTT. Residues: CASGLVSGVDTQYF.

J is TRBJ2-1 and V is TRBV7-2, with 7 nucleotides matching TRBD2. CDR1 is SGHTA and CDR2 is FQGNSA in the germline V gene. Losses at the gene ends were 4 bases for V and 3 bases for J; bases not matched to a gene: 6. The CDR3 length is 15 residues. Here the CDR3 DNA reads TGTGCCAGCAGCTACAGCGGGACCCTCTACAATGAGCAGTTCTTC. As protein: CASSYSGTLYNEQFF.

This sequence joins TRBV11-2 and TRBJ2-3; D is uncertain. The V gene's germline CDR1 is SGHAT and CDR2 FQNNGV. The ends were cut back, 5 bases at V and 2 bases at J, with 8 bases in the middle. This CDR3 comprises 13 residues. CDR3 amino acids: CASSPRATDTQYF. The CDR3 DNA reads as TGTGCCAGCAGCCCAAGGGCCACAGATACGCAGTATTTT.

The chain couples TRBV18 to TRBJ1-4; 8 bases align to TRBD1. V was clipped by 6 bases and J by 6 bases; unmatched bases: 9. CDR1 is KGHSH, CDR2 LQKENI, per germline. The CDR3 has 15 amino acids. This CDR3 is CASSRQGAGDEKLFF. In DNA, the CDR3 is TGTGCCAGCTCGCGCCAGGGGGCAGGAGATGAAAAACTGTTTTTT.

The rearrangement joins TRBV7-2 to TRBJ2-7, with D perhaps matching TRBD2 (6 bases). Germline loops: CDR1 SGHTA, CDR2 FQGNSA. V was clipped by 2 bases and J by 4 bases, with 15 bases between them. The CDR3 runs 15 residues. CDR3 nucleotides: TGTGCCAGCAGCTTACGGTTGGGGGGTGCGTACGAGCAGTACTTC. Translated, it gives CASSLRLGGAYEQYF.

The chain is built from TRBV11-1 and TRBJ1-4; 9 bases are shared with TRBD1. Germline V gene sequence: CDR1 SGHAT, CDR2 FQDESV (reference sequence). The V gene end was trimmed by 4 bases and the J gene end by 8 bases; junction bases not matched to a gene: 11. The CDR3 has 16 amino acids. CDR3 DNA: TGTGCCAGCAGCTCTACAAGCGGGACAGGGTCCGAAAAACTGTTTTTT. Translated: CASSSTSGTGSEKLFF.

Regarding this clone: The sample holds other DNA sequences that translate to the same CDR3. V is TRBV28 and J is TRBJ1-6; D remains ambiguous. The ends were cut back, 5 bases at V and 2 bases at J, with 10 bases in the middle. This CDR3 region has 15 residues. The germline V gene has CDR1 MDHEN and CDR2 SYDVKM. The CDR3 sequence is CASSLVQAYNSPLHF. The CDR3 DNA sequence: TGTGCCAGCAGTCTAGTCCAGGCCTATAATTCACCCCTCCACTTT.

A note on this clone: The junction does not match germline at one end; this may be a read error. The V gene is TRBV5-4, the J gene TRBJ1-2; D is undetermined. This CDR3 is 13 amino acids long. Per the germline V gene, CDR1 is SGHNT and CDR2 is YYREEE (reference sequence). DNA of the CDR3: TGTGCCAGCAGCTCGGGTACTGGCTATGGCTGCACCTTC. This encodes CASSSGTGYGCTF.

This chain links TRBV30 with TRBJ1-5; no reliable D call. In germline, CDR1 is GTSNPN, CDR2 SVGIG (reference sequence). This CDR3 region has 14 residues. V was cut by 2 bases and J by 2 bases, with 10 bases left in between. The CDR3 protein is CAWSRPDRNQPQHF. DNA of the CDR3: TGTGCCTGGAGTCGACCTGACCGCAATCAGCCCCAGCATTTT.